This TCR beta chain was observed in a study of T cell changes during pregnancy in multiple sclerosis. From germline, CDR1 is SGDLS and CDR2 YYNGEE. Trimming took 0 bases from V and 6 from J; bases not matched to a gene: 3. The CDR3 runs 13 residues. The protocol was immunoSEQ multiplex PCR, while the TCRdb copy is restricted to in-frame clones and leaves out a portion. Here the sample spans fewer than 40,000 clones, approximately 90% being singletons. The J gene is TRBJ2-7, the V gene TRBV9; TRBD2 agrees at 7 bases. The starting material was CD4+ T cells from peripheral blood mononuclear cells, obtained in the first trimester of pregnancy. This receptor was identified in a female donor in good health, enrolled as a control in a pregnancy study. The CDR3, as DNA: TGTGCCAGCAGCGTAGGAGGGGAGGGCGAGCAGTACTTC. It yields the protein CASSVGGEGEQYF. The full variable domain, completed using reference TRBV9 and TRBJ2-7, is DSGVTQTPKHLITATGQRVTLRCSPRSGDLSVYWYQQSLDQGLQFLIQYYNGEERAKGNILERFSAQQFPDLHSELNLSSLELGDSALYFCASSVGGEGEQYFGPGTRLTVT.